A single sample is the source of the 27 T cell receptor beta chains below, sequenced in a study of T cells in Graves' hyperthyroidism and ophthalmopathy. Amplification yielded TCR beta CDR3 regions, with RNA transcripts as the source. Primed by the HTBI set, a first-round RT-PCR was run on the TCR CDR3. MiXCR was run by TCRdb on the multiplex PCR reads, yielding one entry per CDR3 protein. The sample carries a few hundred thousand distinct CDR3 sequences, about a sixth recorded once. Sequencing was done on a sample of blood. The receptor set was obtained from a woman aged 35 to 49 with Graves' ophthalmopathy.

In its sample, this clonotype was seen many times. CDR3 nucleotides: TGTGCCAGCAGTTGGACAGGGGGCTGGACAGATACGCAGTATTTT. It codes for CASSWTGGWTDTQYF. This rearrangement joins TRBV2 to TRBJ2-3, with 11 bases matching TRBD1. Unmatched junction bases numbered 4, after V lost 5 bases and J lost 3 bases. CDR1 SNHLY and CDR2 FYNNEI come from the germline V gene. This CDR3 comprises 15 residues.

There are many counts of this clonotype. CDR3 residues: CASTYRGYNEQFF. CDR3 DNA sequence: TGTGCCAGCACCTACAGGGGCTACAATGAGCAGTTCTTC. The chain joins TRBV27 to TRBJ2-1; TRBD1 matches at 7 bases. In germline, CDR1 is MNHEY, CDR2 SMNVEV (reference sequence). The CDR3 is made up of 13 amino acids. J gave up 3 bases and V 7 bases, and 3 bases lay outside the gene matches.

This clonotype was seen repeatedly, ten times or more. The chain couples TRBV11-1 to TRBJ1-5; 9 bases map to TRBD1. CDR3 length: 13 amino acids. V shed 4 bases and J 5 bases; nucleotides not matched to a gene: 0. CDR1 SGHAT and CDR2 FQDESV come from the germline V gene (reference sequence). The CDR3 bases are TGTGCCAGCAGCTGGGACAGGGATCAGCCCCAGCATTTT. Amino acid sequence: CASSWDRDQPQHF.

The genes are TRBV6-2 or TRBV6-3 and TRBJ1-1, with TRBD1 matching 10 bases. The CDR3 extends over 17 amino acids. CDR1 is MNHEY and CDR2 is SVGEGT in the germline V gene. The ends lost 4 bases at V and 9 bases at J; junction bases unmatched: 17. CDR3 sequence reads: CASSSQGQGRRWVKAFF. The CDR3 DNA sequence: TGTGCCAGCAGTTCGCAGGGACAGGGGCGGCGTTGGGTGAAAGCTTTCTTT.

This clonotype was counted many times. This rearrangement joins TRBV28 to TRBJ2-3; the D call may be TRBD1 or TRBD2 (6 bases each). The germline gives CDR1 MDHEN, CDR2 SYDVKM. Trimming removed 6 bases at V and 3 bases at J, with 25 bases between. This CDR3 has 18 amino acids. The CDR3 region has the DNA TGTGCCAGCAGGATGGGGAAGAGGGGGGATCGGAGGACAGATACGCAGTATTTT. Amino acids: CASRMGKRGDRRTDTQYF.

In this sample, this clonotype turned up many times. The chain carries TRBV11-2 and TRBJ2-1, with a tentative D call TRBD2 (5 bases). V dropped 5 bases and J dropped 12 bases, with 17 bases sitting between them. This CDR3 spans 13 amino acids. Germline V lookup: CDR1 SGHAT, CDR2 FQNNGV. The CDR3 DNA sequence: TGTGCCAGCAGCAAAGGACGGACTGAGACGCAGTTCTTC. Translated, it gives CASSKGRTETQFF.

The table lists this clonotype with a few counts. This chain joins TRBV27 and TRBJ2-3, with TRBD2 matching 7 bases. Germline CDR1 and CDR2: MNHEY and SMNVEV (reference sequence). The CDR3 is made up of 18 amino acids. The ends lost 5 bases at V and 0 bases at J; junction bases unmatched: 14. The CDR3 nucleotides are TGTGCCAGCAGTGCCGGGCCTGGGAGGGTAGGGAGCACAGATACGCAGTATTTT. Translated, it gives CASSAGPGRVGSTDTQYF.

This clonotype was observed a few times. V and J are TRBV4-1 and TRBJ1-4, with TRBD1 matching 7 bases. Germline loops: CDR1 MGHRA, CDR2 YSYEKL. There are 17 residues in the CDR3. Trimming removed 0 bases from V and 6 bases from J; junction bases left unmatched: 10. CDR3 DNA sequence: TGCGCCAGCAGCCAAGATCTTCACAGACAGGGCCATGAAAAACTGTTTTTT. As protein: CASSQDLHRQGHEKLFF.

This clonotype has a handful of counts. This chain connects TRBV5-1 to TRBJ1-2; D remains ambiguous. The germline gives CDR1 SGHRS, CDR2 YFSETQ. CDR3 size: 13 residues. With 4 bases removed from V and 7 bases from J, the gap between germline ends came to 14 bases. CDR3 nucleotide sequence: TGCGCCAGCAGCCCCGCGTTTTCGGGTGGCTACACCTTC. Protein sequence: CASSPAFSGGYTF.

The rearrangement joins TRBV7-3 to TRBJ2-1; 7 bases align to TRBD2. The CDR3 is 14 amino acids. Germline V lookup: CDR1 SGHTA, CDR2 FQGTGA. V was pared by 5 bases and J by 9 bases, with 10 bases of the junction left unmatched. CDR3 loop: CASSLQSGNSEQFF. CDR3 DNA sequence: TGTGCCAGCAGCCTCCAGAGCGGGAACTCTGAGCAGTTCTTC.

This clonotype appeared a few times. The chain couples TRBV28 to TRBJ2-7, with 8 bases identical to TRBD2. The V segment lost 0 bases and the J segment 5 bases; nucleotides outside the gene matches: 6. This CDR3 is built from 15 residues. Per germline, CDR1 MDHEN and CDR2 SYDVKM. CDR3 amino acids: CASSLWGAGGDEQYF. DNA for the CDR3: TGTGCCAGCAGTTTATGGGGTGCGGGAGGCGACGAGCAGTACTTC. The full variable domain, its missing parts supplied by reference TRBV28 and TRBJ2-7, is DVKVTQSSRYLVKRTGEKVFLECVQDMDHENMFWYRQDPGLGLRLIYFSYDVKMKEKGDIPEGYSVSREKKERFSLILESASTNQTSMYLCASSLWGAGGDEQYFGPGTRLTVT.

This clonotype was seen a few times. V and J are TRBV6-1 and TRBJ2-7; tentatively, D is TRBD2 (5 bases). This CDR3 contains 13 residues. Deletions cut 7 bases from V and 7 bases from J, with 17 bases between. CDR1 and CDR2 (germline): MNHNS, SASEGT. CDR3 region: CASTGVPTGEQYF. Written as DNA, the CDR3 is TGTGCCAGCACCGGGGTCCCGACTGGAGAGCAGTACTTC.

The gene calls are TRBV6-1 and TRBJ1-6; maybe TRBD1 (5 bases). The CDR3 sequence is 15 residues long. V gave up 5 bases and J gave up 9 bases, with 17 bases separating them. Looked up from germline, CDR1 is MNHNS and CDR2 is SASEGT. The CDR3 spells CASSRTNRGVSPLHF. DNA for the CDR3: TGTGCCAGCAGTCGGACAAACAGAGGTGTTTCACCCCTCCACTTT.

This clonotype turned up a few times. The rearrangement uses TRBV6-1 and TRBJ2-3; D not certain. V lost 10 bases, J lost 3 bases, and 14 bases lay in between. This CDR3 spans 13 amino acids. Germline CDR1 is MNHNS and CDR2 is SASEGT. The CDR3 coding sequence is TGTGCCACGCAGAGAAGGATGACAGATACGCAGTATTTT. This encodes CATQRRMTDTQYF.

This clonotype was picked up many times. The chain carries TRBV6-1 and TRBJ2-5; D is possibly TRBD2 (5 bases). Germline loops: CDR1 MNHNS, CDR2 SASEGT. This CDR3 is built from 15 residues. V shed 5 bases and J shed 1 base, with 14 bases lying between them. Here the CDR3 DNA reads TGTGCCAGCAGTTCCCTAGGACTGAGCCAAGAGACCCAGTACTTC. This encodes CASSSLGLSQETQYF.

This clonotype showed up just a few times. The J gene is TRBJ2-5, the V gene TRBV30, with D possibly TRBD2 on 6 matching bases. Germline V gene sequence: CDR1 GTSNPN, CDR2 SVGIG (reference sequence). The V gene lost 6 bases and the J gene lost 2 bases, with 16 bases spanning the gap. The CDR3 totals 14 residues. The CDR3 bases are TGTGCCTGCCATACTAGCTCTACACAAGAGACCCAGTACTTC. Residues: CACHTSSTQETQYF.

This clonotype has ten or more counts. The CDR3 region has the DNA TGTGCCAGCAGCCCGAAGGGGCCAGATACGCAGTATTTT. This gives the protein CASSPKGPDTQYF. The gene calls are TRBV7-9 and TRBJ2-3; a possible D gene is TRBD1 (5 bases). From germline, CDR1 is SEHNR and CDR2 FQNEAQ (reference sequence). The CDR3 is 13 amino acids. V lost 5 bases and J lost 4, with 10 bases in between.

This clonotype was counted at least ten times. The chain recombines TRBV28 with TRBJ2-1; D might be TRBD2 (5 bases). V shed 5 bases and J shed 5 bases, with 16 bases lying between them. CDR1 is MDHEN and CDR2 is SYDVKM in the germline V gene. The CDR3 has 15 amino acids. DNA for the CDR3: TGTGCCAGCAGTCCCTGGGAGCGGAGCAACAATGAGCAGTTCTTC. Translated, it gives CASSPWERSNNEQFF. Drawing the rest from reference TRBV28 and TRBJ2-1, the complete variable domain is DVKVTQSSRYLVKRTGEKVFLECVQDMDHENMFWYRQDPGLGLRLIYFSYDVKMKEKGDIPEGYSVSREKKERFSLILESASTNQTSMYLCASSPWERSNNEQFFGPGTRLTVL.

At least ten counts were recorded for this clonotype. V gene TRBV2 combines with J gene TRBJ2-7; D unresolved. CDR1 is SNHLY, CDR2 FYNNEI, per germline. Trimming pared 6 bases from V and 6 bases from J, leaving 9 bases between. The CDR3 is made up of 11 amino acids. The CDR3 DNA follows: TGTGCCAGCAGGATAAAGACCGAGCAGTACTTC. Translating gives CASRIKTEQYF.

This clonotype was seen a handful of times. The chain joins TRBV28 to TRBJ1-3; no clear D gene. Germline values: CDR1 MDHEN, CDR2 SYDVKM. The V gene lost 6 bases and the J gene lost 3 bases, with 9 bases spanning the gap. The CDR3 extends over 13 amino acids. The CDR3 nucleotides read TGTGCCAGCAGGGCGATAGTTGGAAACACCATATATTTT. Translating it yields CASRAIVGNTIYF.

This clonotype has ten or more counts. This sequence joins TRBV6-1 and TRBJ1-5; 10 nucleotides match TRBD1. The germline CDR1 and CDR2 sequences are MNHNS and SASEGT. Trimming at V came to 6 bases and at J to 7 bases, leaving 3 bases not matched to a gene. This CDR3 spans 13 amino acids. The CDR3: CASSGQGVQPQHF. CDR3 nucleotides: TGTGCCAGCAGCGGACAGGGGGTCCAGCCCCAGCATTTT.

The sample holds a few counts of this clonotype. This chain connects TRBV12-3 or TRBV12-4 to TRBJ1-2; weak D call: TRBD1 (5 bases). This CDR3 region has 13 residues. V lost 6 bases to trimming and J lost 4 bases, with 12 bases between them. The chain's CDR3 is CASSSGGFYGYTF. The CDR3 nucleotides are TGTGCCAGCAGCTCCGGGGGATTCTATGGCTACACCTTC.

This clonotype was counted many times. For the CDR3, the DNA is TGTGCCAGCAGTTTAACAGGGGGTTCATATGGCTACACCTTC. It yields the protein CASSLTGGSYGYTF. J is TRBJ1-2 and V is TRBV6-1; TRBD1 agrees at 8 bases. V lost 5 bases and J lost 5; bases outside the gene matches: 7. CDR1 and CDR2 from the germline V gene are MNHNS and SASEGT. This CDR3 comprises 14 residues.

The chain recombines TRBV27 with TRBJ2-5; D is unresolved. The CDR3 consists of 10 residues. Germline CDR1 is MNHEY and CDR2 is SMNVEV (reference sequence). Trimming stripped 8 bases from V and 4 bases from J, with 5 bases between. This chain's CDR3 is CASLLETQYF. The CDR3 DNA follows: TGTGCCAGCCTCCTAGAGACCCAGTACTTC.

This clonotype has a handful of counts. This chain uses TRBV30 with TRBJ2-4; maybe TRBD1 (5 bases). The CDR3 is made up of 11 amino acids. Germline values: CDR1 GTSNPN, CDR2 SVGIG (reference sequence). V lost 4 bases to trimming and J lost 11 bases, with 12 bases between them. The CDR3 here is CAWNSGHVQYF. CDR3 DNA: TGTGCCTGGAATTCAGGGCACGTTCAGTACTTC.

This clonotype was seen repeatedly, ten times or more. The rearrangement links TRBV27 to TRBJ1-5, with TRBD1 matching over 12 bases. CDR3 length equals 16 residues. Germline V CDR1 and CDR2: MNHEY, SMNVEV (reference sequence). The V gene end was trimmed by 1 base and the J gene end by 4 bases; junction bases not matched to a gene: 2. The CDR3 DNA follows: TGTGCCAGCAGTTTATTGGGACAGGGGGCGAATCAGCCCCAGCATTTT. It encodes CASSLLGQGANQPQHF.

A few counts support this clonotype. This chain uses TRBV2 with TRBJ1-5, with a tentative D call TRBD1 (6 bases). Germline values: CDR1 SNHLY, CDR2 FYNNEI. The V gene lost 7 bases and the J gene lost 7 bases, with 20 bases spanning the gap. The CDR3 is made up of 15 amino acids. The CDR3 DNA sequence: TGTGCCAGCACTCGGGTTGGAGGGGGGGACCAGCCCCAGCATTTT. Translated: CASTRVGGGDQPQHF.